The text below deals with one T cell receptor (beta chain). This clonotype was seen ten or more times. Which antigen it targets is not known. No clone much larger than this one lies a single base away; base qualities are absent. The data were obtained in a study of early T cells in non-severe SARS-CoV-2 infection (dated by TCRdb to the early 2020s). Study-level background: TCR sequencing used bulk RNA from unsorted whole blood, so alpha and beta chains could not be paired.

The method was 5' RACE. Sequencing was carried out with a NextSeq 500. The TCR library protocol attached unique molecular identifiers to individual cDNA molecules to correct for sequencing error and PCR bias. Both TCR alpha and beta chains were sequenced, and tight co-correlation was observed between alpha and beta sequence abundances in each sample. The authors' pipeline ran thus. Decombinator V4 was used to annotate the V gene, J gene and CDR3 of the TCR sequences. TCRs were defined as expanded if a significant change between any two time points was detected under a Poisson model with p below 0.0001. Abundances of TCRs were expressed as counts per million after normalisation to the total number of TCRs sequenced in each sample. TRAV1-2 paired with TRAJ12, TRAJ20 or TRAJ33 defined MAIT TCRs, while TRAV10 paired with TRAJ18 defined iNKT TCRs. VDJdb, accessed 1 November 2021, was searched for CMV, EBV and SARS-CoV-2 annotated TCRs, with TCRs annotated for multiple antigens excluded. TCRdb ran its own pipeline on the public reads, namely fastp trimming at Q25 and MiXCR clone calling, and kept in-frame beta chains. All rows with the same CDR3 protein become a single entry with the most common DNA and genes. None of the V and J calls come from the authors' own analysis; TCRdb made them. This sample gives roughly 40,000 distinct CDR3 sequences in total; 4.5% to 7.5% of them show up just once. 4.5% to 5.5% of the sample rests with the top ten.

This was a case-control study nested in a cohort of healthcare workers in London, UK, who had nasopharyngeal swab PCR tests and blood samples taken every week. Healthcare workers were enrolled in the week of the UK lockdown, from 23 to 31 March 2020, and were followed every week for up to roughly 15 weeks. V loses 7 bases, J loses 3 bases, and the germline ends lie 6 bases apart. Reading from cysteine to phenylalanine, the CDR3 counts 12 amino acids. Just CDR3 DNA is preserved here, 36 bases in frame from base 1. CDR1 and CDR2, per the germline V gene, are LGHNT and FRNRAP. Broader findings and caveats from the paper: VDJdb matching was skewed toward anti-spike CD8 responses and likely underestimated virus-specific expansions, missing private and CD4 specificities.

What was sequenced was whole blood. This sequence was found in an adult who was a healthcare worker with PCR-confirmed SARS-CoV-2 infection or an uninfected control (not recorded which). The receptor chain draws on TRBV12-5 and TRBJ2-2, with the identity of the D gene unclear. The DNA reads TGTGCTAGTGTATCTGACACCGGGGAGCTGTTTTTT. The resulting protein is CASVSDTGELFF.